The 13 T cell receptor beta chains below all came from one sample that was sequenced in a study of blood T cell repertoires in COVID-19. Method: immunoSEQ multiplex PCR; TCRdb's copy keeps in-frame clones and lacks some. The sample holds 88,000 or so clones, roughly three quarters seen once. The sequenced material came from peripheral blood. Source of these receptors: a human donor in a cohort sampled during active COVID-19.

This clone was counted a few times. The J gene is TRBJ1-1, the V gene TRBV5-5, with D perhaps matching TRBD1 (5 bases). There are 14 residues in the CDR3. V was trimmed by 4 bases and J by 4 bases, leaving 14 bases between them. CDR1 and CDR2 from the germline V gene are SGHKS and YYEKEE (reference sequence). CDR3 amino acids: CASSHPVGATEAFF. The CDR3 bases are TGTGCCAGCAGCCACCCAGTAGGGGCCACTGAAGCTTTCTTT.

This chain connects TRBV11-1 to TRBJ2-1; the match to TRBD2 covers 11 bases. The CDR3 runs to 15 residues. From germline, CDR1 is SGHAT and CDR2 FQDESV (reference sequence). Trimming took 2 bases from V and 7 from J; bases not matched to a gene: 4. The CDR3 loop reads CASSLSSSGRNEQFF. In DNA, the CDR3 is TGTGCCAGCAGCTTATCGTCTAGCGGGAGGAATGAGCAGTTCTTC.

The V and J genes are TRBV10-3 and TRBJ2-2, with TRBD1 matching 7 bases. CDR3 length equals 14 residues. The germline CDR1 and CDR2 sequences are ENHRY and SYGVKD. Trimming took 10 bases from V and 3 from J; bases not matched to a gene: 8. The CDR3 region is CATVQGLDTGELFF. Written as DNA, the CDR3 is TGTGCCACCGTACAGGGGTTGGACACCGGGGAGCTGTTTTTT.

The chain employs TRBV5-1 and TRBJ1-6; D unclear. The V gene lost 4 bases and the J gene lost 5 bases, with 16 bases spanning the gap. The CDR3 totals 16 residues. CDR1 and CDR2 from the germline V gene are SGHRS and YFSETQ. DNA for the CDR3: TGCGCCAGCAGCACAAGTCCTCACGGGGATAATTCACCCCTCCACTTT. As protein: CASSTSPHGDNSPLHF. Full variable domain (outside the CDR3, taken from reference TRBV5-1 and TRBJ1-6): KAGVTQTPRYLIKTRGQQVTLSCSPISGHRSVSWYQQTPGQGLQFLFEYFSETQRNKGNFPGRFSGRQFSNSRSEMNVSTLELGDSALYLCASSTSPHGDNSPLHFGNGTRLTVT.

This clone was seen only a few times. V gene TRBV9 combines with J gene TRBJ1-3; 9 nucleotides line up with TRBD1. Losses at the gene ends were 4 bases for V and 3 bases for J; bases not matched to a gene: 5. From germline, CDR1 is SGDLS and CDR2 YYNGEE. The CDR3 runs 15 residues. In nucleotides, the CDR3 is TGTGCCAGCAGCCCAGGGACAGGGCGTGGAAACACCATATATTTT. The encoded protein is CASSPGTGRGNTIYF. The variable domain in full, completed from reference TRBV9 and TRBJ1-3, reads DSGVTQTPKHLITATGQRVTLRCSPRSGDLSVYWYQQSLDQGLQFLIQYYNGEERAKGNILERFSAQQFPDLHSELNLSSLELGDSALYFCASSPGTGRGNTIYFGEGSWLTVV.

The rearrangement joins TRBV5-1 to TRBJ2-7; TRBD2 might be the D (6 bases). Germline loops: CDR1 SGHRS, CDR2 YFSETQ. This CDR3 has 14 amino acids. V was clipped by 2 bases and J by 1 base, with 10 bases between them. DNA of the CDR3: TGCGCCAGCAGCTTAAGCGGGCCGTCCTACGAGCAGTACTTC. The encoded protein is CASSLSGPSYEQYF.

V usage is TRBV29-1 and J usage is TRBJ2-1, with 7 bases that match TRBD2. The CDR3 length is 17 residues. From germline, CDR1 is SQVTM and CDR2 ANQGSEA. Trimming at V came to 2 bases and at J to 7 bases, leaving 17 bases not matched to a gene. CDR3 bases: TGCAGCGTTGAACCGCCCGGGACTACCCTTAGGAGAAATGAGCAGTTCTTC. Translated, it gives CSVEPPGTTLRRNEQFF.

J is TRBJ2-7 and V is TRBV5-1; the D gene is possibly TRBD1 (5 bases). This CDR3 contains 15 residues. In germline, CDR1 is SGHRS, CDR2 YFSETQ. V dropped 4 bases and J dropped 6 bases, with 20 bases sitting between them. The CDR3 spells CASSPGDRTAGEQYF. For the CDR3, the DNA is TGCGCCAGCAGCCCCGGCGACAGAACGGCCGGCGAGCAGTACTTC.

This chain links TRBV27 with TRBJ2-1; D remains ambiguous. Germline V lookup: CDR1 MNHEY, CDR2 SMNVEV (reference sequence). V lost 7 bases and J 8 bases, leaving 12 bases between the germline ends. This CDR3 has 12 amino acids. Written as DNA, the CDR3 is TGTGCCAGCACGAACCACTATGATGAGCAGTTCTTC. Protein: CASTNHYDEQFF.

V and J are TRBV11-2 and TRBJ2-2; 9 bases fit TRBD2. The CDR3 is made up of 15 amino acids. Germline V lookup: CDR1 SGHAT, CDR2 FQNNGV. V lost 3 bases to trimming and J lost 4 bases; unmatched junction nucleotides: 3. CDR3 nucleotides: TGTGCCAGCAGCTTTAGCGGGAGATCCACCGGGGAGCTGTTTTTT. Translation: CASSFSGRSTGELFF.

This clone was seen just once. The chain couples TRBV7-9 to TRBJ2-5, with 12 bases identical to TRBD2. Germline V gene lookup returns CDR1 SEHNR and CDR2 FQNEAQ (reference sequence). The CDR3 is 19 amino acids. The V and J ends lost 1 base and 5 bases, in that order; junction bases with no gene match: 14. The CDR3 DNA reads TGTGCCAGCAGCTTAGGGGTCTGGACTAGCGGGATTTTGGGGGAGACCCAGTACTTC. It yields the protein CASSLGVWTSGILGETQYF.

The chain recombines TRBV18 with TRBJ1-2; D gene unclear. Germline assignment: CDR1 KGHSH and CDR2 LQKENI. CDR3 length equals 14 residues. V was cut by 0 bases and J by 3 bases, with 8 bases left in between. The CDR3 DNA sequence: TGTGCCAGCTCACCACCGAGCCTGGACTATGGCTACACCTTC. It specifies CASSPPSLDYGYTF.

To note about this clone: It is unclear where the CDR3 begins or ends on the DNA, so no DNA is shown, and the CDR3 is as TCRdb lists it. This rearrangement joins TRBV28 to TRBJ1-1; TRBD1, as called in the table, went unchecked against the DNA. The CDR3 extends over 15 residues, inclusive of both ends. The germline V gene encodes CDR1 MDHEN and CDR2 SYDVKM. CDR3: CASSSSGQGDTEAFF.